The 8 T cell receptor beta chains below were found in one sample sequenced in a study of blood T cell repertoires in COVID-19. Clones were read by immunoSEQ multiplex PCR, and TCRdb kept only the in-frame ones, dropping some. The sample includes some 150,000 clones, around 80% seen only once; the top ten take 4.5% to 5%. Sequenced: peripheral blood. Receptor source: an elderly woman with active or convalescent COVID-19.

The CDR3 bases are TGTGCCAGCAGCCCATCGACGGTTCGGAGCACCGAGCAGTACTTC. Protein sequence: CASSPSTVRSTEQYF. This rearrangement joins TRBV7-9 to TRBJ2-7; no firm D call. Germline loops: CDR1 SEHNR, CDR2 FQNEAQ (reference sequence). The CDR3 is 15 amino acids. V was shortened by 5 bases and J by 6 bases, with 20 bases between the two germline ends.

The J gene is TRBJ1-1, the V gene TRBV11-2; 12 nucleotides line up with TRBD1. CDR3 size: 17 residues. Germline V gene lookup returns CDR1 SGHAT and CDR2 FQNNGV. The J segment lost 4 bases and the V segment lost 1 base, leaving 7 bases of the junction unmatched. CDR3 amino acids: CASSLVGDRGLGTEAFF. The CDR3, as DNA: TGTGCCAGCAGCTTAGTTGGGGACAGGGGGCTCGGCACTGAAGCTTTCTTT.

The CDR3 bases are TGTGCCAGCAGTAGTGGGACGGGGGGTAGCAATCAGCCCCAGCATTTT. Translation gives CASSSGTGGSNQPQHF. The genes are TRBV2 and TRBJ1-5; D might be TRBD1 (5 bases). CDR1 is SNHLY, CDR2 FYNNEI, per germline. The CDR3 loop spans 16 amino acids. V was clipped by 5 bases and J by 0 bases, with 14 bases between them.

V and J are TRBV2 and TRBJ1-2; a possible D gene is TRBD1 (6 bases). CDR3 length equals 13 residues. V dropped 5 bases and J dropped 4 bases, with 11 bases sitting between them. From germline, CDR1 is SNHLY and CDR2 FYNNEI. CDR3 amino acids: CASSFTGTYGYTF. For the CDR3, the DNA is TGTGCCAGCAGTTTTACAGGGACCTATGGCTACACCTTC.

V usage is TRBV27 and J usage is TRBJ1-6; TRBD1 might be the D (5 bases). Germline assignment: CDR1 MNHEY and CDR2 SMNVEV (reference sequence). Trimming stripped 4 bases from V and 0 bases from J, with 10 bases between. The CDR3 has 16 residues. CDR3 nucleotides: TGTGCCAGCAGTTCAGGGTGGAGCTCCTATAATTCACCCCTCCACTTT. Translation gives CASSSGWSSYNSPLHF.

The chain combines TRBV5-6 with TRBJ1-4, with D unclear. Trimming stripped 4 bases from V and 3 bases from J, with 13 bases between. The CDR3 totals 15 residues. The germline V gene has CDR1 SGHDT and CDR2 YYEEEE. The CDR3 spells CASSQYGQANEKLFF. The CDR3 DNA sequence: TGTGCCAGCAGCCAATATGGGCAAGCTAATGAAAAACTGTTTTTT.

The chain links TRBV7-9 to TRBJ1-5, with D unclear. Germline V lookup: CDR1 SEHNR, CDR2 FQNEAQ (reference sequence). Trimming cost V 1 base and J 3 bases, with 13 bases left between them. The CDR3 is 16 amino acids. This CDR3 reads CASSLDSRFPNQPQHF. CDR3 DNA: TGTGCCAGCAGCTTAGATAGCCGTTTTCCCAATCAGCCCCAGCATTTT. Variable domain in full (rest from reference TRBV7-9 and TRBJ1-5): DTGVSQNPRHKITKRGQNVTFRCDPISEHNRLYWYRQTLGQGPEFLTYFQNEAQLEKSRLLSDRFSAERPKGSFSTLEIQRTEQGDSAMYLCASSLDSRFPNQPQHFGDGTRLSIL.

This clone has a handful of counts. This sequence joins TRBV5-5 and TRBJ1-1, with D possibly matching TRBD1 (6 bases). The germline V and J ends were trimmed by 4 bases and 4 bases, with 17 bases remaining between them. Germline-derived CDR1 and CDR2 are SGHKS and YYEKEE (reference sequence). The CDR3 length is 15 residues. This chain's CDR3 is CASSPLGQQATEAFF. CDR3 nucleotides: TGTGCCAGCAGCCCACTCGGACAGCAGGCCACTGAAGCTTTCTTT.